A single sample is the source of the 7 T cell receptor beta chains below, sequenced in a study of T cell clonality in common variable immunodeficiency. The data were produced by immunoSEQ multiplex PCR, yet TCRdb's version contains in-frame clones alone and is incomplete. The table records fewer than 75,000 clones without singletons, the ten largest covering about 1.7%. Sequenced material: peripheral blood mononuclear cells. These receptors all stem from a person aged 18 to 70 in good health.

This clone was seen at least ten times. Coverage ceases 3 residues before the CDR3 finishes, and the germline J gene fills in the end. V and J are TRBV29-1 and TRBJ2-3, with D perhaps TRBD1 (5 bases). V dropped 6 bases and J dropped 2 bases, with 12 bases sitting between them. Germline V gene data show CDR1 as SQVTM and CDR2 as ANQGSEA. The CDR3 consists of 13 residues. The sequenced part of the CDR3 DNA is TGCAGCGTGGGGCTAGTGATCACAGATACG. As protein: CSVGLVITDT. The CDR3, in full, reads CSVGLVITDTQYF.

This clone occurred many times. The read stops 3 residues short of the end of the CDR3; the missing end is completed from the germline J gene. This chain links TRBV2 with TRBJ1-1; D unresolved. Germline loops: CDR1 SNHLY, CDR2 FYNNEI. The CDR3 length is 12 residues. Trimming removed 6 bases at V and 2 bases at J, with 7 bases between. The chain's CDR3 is CASRLGNTEAFF. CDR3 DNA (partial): TGTGCCAGCAGGCTAGGTAACACTGAA.

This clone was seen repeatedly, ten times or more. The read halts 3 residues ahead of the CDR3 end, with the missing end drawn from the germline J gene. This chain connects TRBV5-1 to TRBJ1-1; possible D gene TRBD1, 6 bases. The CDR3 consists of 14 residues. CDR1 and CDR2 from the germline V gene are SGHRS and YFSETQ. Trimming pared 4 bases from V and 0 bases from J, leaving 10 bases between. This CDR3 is CASSPGQMNTEAFF. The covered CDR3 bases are TGCGCCAGCAGCCCTGGACAGATGAACACTGAA.

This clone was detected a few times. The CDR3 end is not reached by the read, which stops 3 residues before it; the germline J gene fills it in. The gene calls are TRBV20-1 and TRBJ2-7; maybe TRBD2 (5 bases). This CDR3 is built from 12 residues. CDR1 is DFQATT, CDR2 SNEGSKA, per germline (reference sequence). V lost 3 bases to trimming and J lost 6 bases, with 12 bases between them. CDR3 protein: CSARDLETEQYF. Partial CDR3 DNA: TGCAGTGCTAGGGACTTAGAGACCGAG.

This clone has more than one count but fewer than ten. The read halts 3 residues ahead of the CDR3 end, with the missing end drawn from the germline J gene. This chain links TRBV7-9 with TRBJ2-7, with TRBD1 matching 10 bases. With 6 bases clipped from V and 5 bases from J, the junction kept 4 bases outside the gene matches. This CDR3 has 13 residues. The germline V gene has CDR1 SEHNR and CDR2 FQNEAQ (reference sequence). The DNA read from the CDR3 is TGTGCCAGCAGGATCGGACAGGGGGACGAG. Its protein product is CASRIGQGDE. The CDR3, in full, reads CASRIGQGDEQYF.

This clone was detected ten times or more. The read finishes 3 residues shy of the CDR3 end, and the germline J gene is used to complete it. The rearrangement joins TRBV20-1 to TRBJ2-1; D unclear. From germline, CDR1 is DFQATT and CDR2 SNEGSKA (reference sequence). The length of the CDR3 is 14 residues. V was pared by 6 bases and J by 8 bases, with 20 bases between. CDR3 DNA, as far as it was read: TGCAGTGCCACCCCCCTGGGTAGCTGGGATGAG. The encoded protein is CSATPLGSWDE. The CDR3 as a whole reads CSATPLGSWDEQFF.

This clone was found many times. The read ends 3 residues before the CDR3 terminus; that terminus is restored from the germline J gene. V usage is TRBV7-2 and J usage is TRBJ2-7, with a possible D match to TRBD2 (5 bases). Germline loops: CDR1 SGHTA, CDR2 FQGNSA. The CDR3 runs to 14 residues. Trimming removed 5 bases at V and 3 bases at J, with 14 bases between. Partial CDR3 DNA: TGTGCCAGCAGCGCCGGAGGCCGGGGCTACGAG. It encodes CASSAGGRGYE. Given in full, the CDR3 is CASSAGGRGYEQYF.